The rows below give T cell receptor beta chains drawn from one sample of a study of graft-versus-host responses after intestinal transplantation. Some clones are missing from TCRdb's copy, which holds only in-frame ones; the method was immunoSEQ multiplex PCR. The profile shows roughly 120,000 clones, 90% of them singletons. No antigen is known for these receptors. This specimen was unstimulated CD4+ T cells sorted from spleen or lymph node cells, taken before intestinal transplant. All receptors derive from a human donor who received an intestinal transplant. The CDR3 runs from the conserved cysteine through the conserved F or W. The D gene is left open where the match is weak. The size field is filled for only some rows; it gives once, few, many or a size class.

cdr3_aa,cdr3_nt,d_call,clone_size,j_call,v_call,cdr3_length
CASSLGAGVTYEQYF,TGTGCCAGCAGCTTAGGGGCGGGGGTGACCTACGAGCAGTACTTC,TRBD2,.,TRBJ2-7,TRBV7-2,15
CASSSSGTGGLRYYGYTF,TGTGCCAGCAGTTCATCCGGGACAGGGGGCCTCCGATACTATGGCTACACCTTC,TRBD1,.,TRBJ1-2,TRBV28,18
CASSLGTGSPEAFF,TGCGCCAGCAGCTTAGGGACAGGGTCCCCTGAAGCTTTCTTT,TRBD1,.,TRBJ1-1,TRBV5-1,14
CASSLNSPDYNEQFF,TGTGCCAGCAGCTTAAACAGCCCGGACTACAATGAGCAGTTCTTC,.,.,TRBJ2-1,TRBV11-2,15
CASSLERPETQYF,TGCGCCAGCAGCTTGGAGAGGCCAGAGACCCAGTACTTC,.,.,TRBJ2-5,TRBV5-1,13
CASSQDPLAGVSTDTQYF,TGCGCCAGCAGCCAAGATCCCCTAGCGGGGGTCAGCACAGATACGCAGTATTTT,TRBD2,once,TRBJ2-3,TRBV4-3,18
CASSDRKTEAFF,TGTGCCAGCAGTGACAGAAAAACTGAAGCTTTCTTT,.,.,TRBJ1-1,TRBV2,12
CASSPLNAGLLNTEAFF,TGTGCCAGCTCACCACTAAATGCGGGACTCCTGAACACTGAAGCTTTCTTT,.,.,TRBJ1-1,TRBV18,17
CASNVGHSNQPQHF,TGTGCCAGCAATGTGGGCCATAGCAATCAGCCCCAGCATTTT,.,.,TRBJ1-5,TRBV6-1,14
CASSEDRGLQETQYF,TGTGCCAGCAGTGAAGACAGGGGGCTACAAGAGACCCAGTACTTC,TRBD1,.,TRBJ2-5,TRBV2,15
CSVERGNTEAFF,TGCAGCGTTGAAAGGGGGAACACTGAAGCTTTCTTT,.,few,TRBJ1-1,TRBV29-1,12
CASRYSYEQYF,TGCGCCAGCAGGTACTCCTACGAGCAGTACTTC,.,.,TRBJ2-7,TRBV10-1,11
CASNPGDRGHTEAFF,TGTGCCAGCAATCCAGGGGACAGGGGGCACACTGAAGCTTTCTTT,TRBD1,few,TRBJ1-1,TRBV19,15
CSVALLTGSYEQYF,TGCAGCGTTGCCCTGTTGACAGGCTCCTACGAGCAGTACTTC,.,.,TRBJ2-7,TRBV29-1,14
CASSLGTVLAKNIQYF,TGTGCCAGCAGCTTAGGTACAGTACTAGCCAAAAACATTCAGTACTTC,.,once,TRBJ2-4,TRBV5-6,16
CASSPPRRGGTEAFF,TGTGCCAGCAGCCCCCCGCGGAGGGGAGGCACTGAAGCTTTCTTT,.,.,TRBJ1-1,TRBV4-2,15
CASRSEAFRDTQYF,TGCGCCAGCAGGAGTGAAGCGTTTAGAGATACGCAGTATTTT,.,.,TRBJ2-3,TRBV10-2,14